The TCR beta chain described here comes from a study of CD8 T cells in ankylosing spondylitis. This clonotype has only a few counts. What it binds is unknown. In germline, CDR1 is DFQATT, CDR2 SNEGSKA (reference sequence). V dropped 4 bases and J dropped 5 bases, with 20 bases sitting between them. This CDR3 contains 15 residues. Points from the study as a whole: Past studies reported some motif variants in reactive arthritis synovial fluid and blood. Disease-associated clonotypes exhibited CD8+ identity and were relatively infrequent in peripheral blood. Typical of ankylosing spondylitis blood, it appeared, was a TCR beta motif of eight highly homologous variants.

TCRdb re-derived calls from the 5' RACE reads in MiXCR, one entry per CDR3 protein. The table lists 200,000 to 250,000 distinct CDR3 sequences, around 10% of them singletons. The chain uses TRBV20-1 and TRBJ2-5, with D perhaps TRBD2 (6 bases). The TCR sequence derives from a male donor with ankylosing spondylitis or in good health (not recorded which). The sequenced sample consisted of blood, either unsorted or a sorted T cell fraction (not recorded which). Here the CDR3 reads CSAKGTAPYRETQYF. The CDR3 nucleotides read TGCAGTGCTAAGGGGACTGCCCCTTATCGGGAGACCCAGTACTTC.